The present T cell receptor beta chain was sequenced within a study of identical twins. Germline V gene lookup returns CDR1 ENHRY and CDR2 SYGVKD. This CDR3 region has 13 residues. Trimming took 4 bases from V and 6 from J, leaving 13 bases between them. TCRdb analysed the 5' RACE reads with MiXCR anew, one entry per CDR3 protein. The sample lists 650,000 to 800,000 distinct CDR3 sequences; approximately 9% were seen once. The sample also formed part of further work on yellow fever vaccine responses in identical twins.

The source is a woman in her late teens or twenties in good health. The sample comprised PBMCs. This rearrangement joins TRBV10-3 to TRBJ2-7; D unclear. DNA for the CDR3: TGTGCCATCAGTGCCCAGGTTACGCCCGAGCAGTACTTC. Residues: CAISAQVTPEQYF.